The rows below give T cell receptor beta chains drawn from one sample of a study of T cell therapy after organ transplantation. These TCRs' antigens remain unknown. The table came from immunoSEQ multiplex PCR; TCRdb's copy has only in-frame clones and leaves some out. The sample carries 40,000 to 60,000 clones, 94% recorded once. Sequenced material: CD8+ T cells from blood, taken before autologous CMV-specific T cell therapy. These TCRs come from a human patient who had received a solid organ transplant and had CMV disease. CDR3s include the opening cysteine and the closing phenylalanine or tryptophan. A D gene is named only where the DNA matches it firmly. The listing skips clone size in some rows; elsewhere it reads once, few, many or a size class.

CDR3nt,CDR3aa,j_gene,d_gene,v_gene,abundance
TGTGCCAGCAGCTTCTCACAAGAGGGAATCTACACCGGGGAGCTGTTTTTT,CASSFSQEGIYTGELFF,TRBJ2-2,-,TRBV5-6,once
TGTGCCAGCAGCCCGAATCGGGGGGGCCTCACAGATACGCAGTATTTT,CASSPNRGGLTDTQYF,TRBJ2-3,TRBD2,TRBV7-9,once
TGTGCCAGCAGTTACCACCTCGTGGGGGGGACCTACGAGCAGTACTTC,CASSYHLVGGTYEQYF,TRBJ2-7,TRBD2,TRBV6-5,-
TGTGCCATCAGTGAGACTAGCGGGATAGTCAATGAGCAGTTCTTC,CAISETSGIVNEQFF,TRBJ2-1,TRBD2,TRBV10-3,-
TGTGCCAGCAGCCCACACTCTGCGGGGGAAGCCAAAAACATTCAGTACTTC,CASSPHSAGEAKNIQYF,TRBJ2-4,TRBD2,TRBV11-2,-
TGCGCCAGCAGCTCTAAACCGAAGACAGGGACCACTGAAGCTTTCTTT,CASSSKPKTGTTEAFF,TRBJ1-1,TRBD1,TRBV5-1,once
TGTGCCAGTAGTATTACAGGGAACTACGAGCAGTACTTC,CASSITGNYEQYF,TRBJ2-7,-,TRBV19,-
TGCAGCGTTGGTCAGCCGAACACCGGGGAGCTGTTTTTT,CSVGQPNTGELFF,TRBJ2-2,-,TRBV29-1,-
TGTGCCATCCAAAGGGGGGCTGACACTGAAGCTTTCTTT,CAIQRGADTEAFF,TRBJ1-1,-,TRBV6-5,-
TGTGCCAGCAGTCTGACTAGCGTCAACACCGGGGAGCTGTTTTTT,CASSLTSVNTGELFF,TRBJ2-2,TRBD2,TRBV11-2,-
TGTGCCAGCAGTAGACAGGGGGCTAGCAATCAGCCCCAGCATTTT,CASSRQGASNQPQHF,TRBJ1-5,TRBD1,TRBV6-6,-